The TCR beta chain under discussion was sequenced for a study of T-cell memory formation after mild COVID-19. TCRdb re-called the 5' RACE reads with MiXCR, one entry per CDR3 protein. The sample lists 150,000 to 200,000 distinct CDR3 sequences, 9.5% to 13% occurring once. The CDR3 is made up of 15 amino acids. Germline V CDR1 and CDR2: SEHNR, FQNEAQ (reference sequence). The trim removed 0 bases at V and 3 bases at J, leaving 2 bases unmatched. As regards this clonotype: The antigen is not known.

Study observations and caveats: Those CD4+ clones that contracted were mainly in CM and EM (CD8+ ones in EMRA).

This chain joins TRBV7-9 and TRBJ2-5, with 9 bases that match TRBD2. Sequencing was performed on PBMCs or a T cell subset sorted from them (not recorded which). This sequence was found in a young man who had mild COVID-19 (a few samples of this study predate the infection). Cell type and time point are not known. The CDR3 is CASSLASSGEETQYF. The CDR3 nucleotides are TGTGCCAGCAGCTTAGCGTCTAGCGGGGAAGAGACCCAGTACTTC. The variable domain in full, completed from reference TRBV7-9 and TRBJ2-5, reads DTGVSQNPRHKITKRGQNVTFRCDPISEHNRLYWYRQTLGQGPEFLTYFQNEAQLEKSRLLSDRFSAERPKGSFSTLEIQRTEQGDSAMYLCASSLASSGEETQYFGPGTRLLVL.